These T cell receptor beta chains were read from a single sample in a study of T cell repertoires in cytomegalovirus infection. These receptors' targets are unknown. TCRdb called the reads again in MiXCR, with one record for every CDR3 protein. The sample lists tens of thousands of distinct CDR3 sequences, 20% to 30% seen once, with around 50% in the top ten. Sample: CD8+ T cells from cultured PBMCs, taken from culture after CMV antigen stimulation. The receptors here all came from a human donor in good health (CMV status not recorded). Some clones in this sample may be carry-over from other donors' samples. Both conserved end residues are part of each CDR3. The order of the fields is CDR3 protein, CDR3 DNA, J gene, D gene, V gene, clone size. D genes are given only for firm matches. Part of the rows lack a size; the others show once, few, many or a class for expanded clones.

CASSPGVASGSLVADTQYF,TGTGCCAGCAGCCCAGGGGTGGCTAGCGGCAGCCTAGTGGCAGATACGCAGTATTTT,TRBJ2-3,.,TRBV6-1,few
CASSLRFGTVTYEQYF,TGTGCCAGCAGCTTAAGGTTTGGGACAGTTACTTACGAGCAGTACTTC,TRBJ2-7,TRBD1,TRBV7-2,many
CASSTRGDNEKLFF,TGTGCCAGCAGCACCAGGGGCGATAATGAAAAACTGTTTTTT,TRBJ1-4,.,TRBV7-9,.
CASDKRQGVQPQHF,TGTGCCAGCGATAAGAGGCAGGGCGTGCAGCCCCAGCATTTT,TRBJ1-5,.,TRBV7-8,many
CASSLWGSNQPQHF,TGTGCCAGCAGTTTATGGGGTAGCAATCAGCCCCAGCATTTT,TRBJ1-5,.,TRBV12-3/TRBV12-4,many
CASSHLSGDEQYF,TGCGCCAGCAGCCATCTTTCAGGCGACGAGCAGTACTTC,TRBJ2-7,.,TRBV4-3,.
CASTRGDTGDYGYTF,TGTGCCAGCACTCGAGGGGACACGGGAGACTATGGCTACACCTTC,TRBJ1-2,.,TRBV2,.
CASSQMAQTSGNTIYF,TGCGCCAGCAGCCAGATGGCGCAAACCTCTGGAAACACCATATATTTT,TRBJ1-3,.,TRBV4-3,few
CATSGAGAPSFF,TGTGCCACCAGCGGGGCGGGGGCCCCCTCGTTCTTC,TRBJ2-1,.,TRBV15,few
CSVPRQGGSTEAFF,TGCAGCGTCCCCCGACAGGGTGGGAGCACTGAAGCTTTCTTT,TRBJ1-1,TRBD1,TRBV29-1,few
CASSLGTGTGYNEQFF,TGCGCCAGCAGCCTAGGTACCGGGACAGGTTACAATGAGCAGTTCTTC,TRBJ2-1,TRBD1,TRBV4-1,few
CASSPLEEEKLFF,TGTGCCAGCAGTCCCCTCGAGGAAGAAAAACTGTTTTTT,TRBJ1-4,.,TRBV12-3/TRBV12-4,many
CASSYLDLRGTEAFF,TGTGCCAGCAGTTACCTGGACCTAAGGGGCACTGAAGCTTTCTTT,TRBJ1-1,.,TRBV6-5,.
CASSPGWGSNQPQHF,TGCGCCAGCAGTCCGGGTTGGGGATCCAATCAGCCCCAGCATTTT,TRBJ1-5,.,TRBV4-1,.
CASSLADGNSYGYTF,TGTGCCAGCAGCTTAGCGGACGGAAATTCCTATGGCTACACCTTC,TRBJ1-2,.,TRBV7-6,many
CSVVPGQGVVGELFF,TGCAGCGTTGTACCGGGACAGGGGGTAGTCGGGGAGCTGTTTTTT,TRBJ2-2,TRBD1,TRBV29-1,.
CASRSGDKGEKLFF,TGTGCCAGCCGTTCTGGGGACAAAGGAGAAAAACTGTTTTTT,TRBJ1-4,.,TRBV12-3/TRBV12-4,.
CASSQESDYEQYF,TGCGCCAGCAGCCAAGAGTCCGATTACGAGCAGTACTTC,TRBJ2-7,.,TRBV4-3,.
CAISESGTGGPRGYTF,TGTGCCATCAGTGAGTCGGGGACAGGGGGCCCGAGGGGCTACACCTTC,TRBJ1-2,TRBD1,TRBV10-3,.
CASSSLGGLNTEAFF,TGTGCCAGCAGTTCTCTCGGGGGCCTGAACACTGAAGCTTTCTTT,TRBJ1-1,.,TRBV27,many
CASSYSTGGYEQYF,TGTGCCAGCAGTTACTCGACGGGGGGCTACGAGCAGTACTTC,TRBJ2-7,TRBD2,TRBV6-5,few
CASSTRQGMTEAFF,TGTGCCAGTAGTACCCGACAGGGTATGACTGAAGCTTTCTTT,TRBJ1-1,TRBD1,TRBV19,few
CATSDFRATGAEETQYF,TGTGCCACCAGTGATTTTAGGGCGACAGGGGCGGAAGAGACCCAGTACTTC,TRBJ2-5,TRBD1,TRBV24-1,few
CASALAGGGYEQYF,TGCGCCAGCGCCCTTGCCGGGGGGGGGTACGAGCAGTACTTC,TRBJ2-7,TRBD2,TRBV5-1,.
CSARYRGQATKVASTDTQYF,TGCAGTGCTAGATATAGGGGACAGGCGACGAAGGTAGCTAGCACAGATACGCAGTATTTT,TRBJ2-3,TRBD1,TRBV20-1,.
CASSLFGPNTEAFF,TGTGCCAGCAGTTTATTTGGCCCGAACACTGAAGCTTTCTTT,TRBJ1-1,.,TRBV12-3/TRBV12-4,many